The entry below describes one TCR delta chain. Its matching antigen is unknown. A read error likely explains this, since a far larger clone differs by one base. The sample carries other DNA sequences with the same CDR3. Germline CDR1 is GEAIGNYY and CDR2 is EKD. Trimming at V came to 0 bases and at J to 0 bases, leaving 21 bases not matched to a gene. CDR3 length equals 21 residues. TCRdb reprocessed the multiplex PCR reads through CATT. The sample has 1,500 to 2,000 delta-chain clones, 2.5% to 3% seen once. This entry belongs to a study of gamma delta lymphoproliferative disorders and STAT genes. Background on the study: Each gamma-chain library started from at least 50 ng of genomic DNA, using the LymphoTrack Dx TCRG Assay.

Genomic DNA from isolated PBMCs served as the sequencing template. Study outcomes and limitations: Most major patient clonotypes were shared with at least one healthy donor.

This chain links TRDV2 with TRDJ1, with 7 bases that match TRDD3. The TCR originated in a human donor in good health. Sequenced sample: blood. The CDR3 is CACDTVSGGARTHKYTDKLIF. CDR3 DNA sequence: TGTGCCTGTGACACCGTAAGTGGGGGAGCCCGGACTCACAAGTACACCGATAAACTCATCTTT.